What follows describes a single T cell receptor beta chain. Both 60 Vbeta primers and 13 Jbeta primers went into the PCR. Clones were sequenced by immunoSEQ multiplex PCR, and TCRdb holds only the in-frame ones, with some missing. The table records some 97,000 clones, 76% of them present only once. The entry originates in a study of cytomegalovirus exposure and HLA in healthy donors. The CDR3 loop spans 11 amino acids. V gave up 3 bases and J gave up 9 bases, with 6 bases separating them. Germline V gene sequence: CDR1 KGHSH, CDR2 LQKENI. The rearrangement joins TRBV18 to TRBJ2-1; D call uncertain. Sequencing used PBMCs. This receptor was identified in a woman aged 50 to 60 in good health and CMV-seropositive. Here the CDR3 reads CASSPVSEQFF. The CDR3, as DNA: TGTGCCAGCTCACCTGTCTCTGAGCAGTTCTTC. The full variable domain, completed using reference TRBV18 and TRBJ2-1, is NAGVMQNPRHLVRRRGQEARLRCSPMKGHSHVYWYRQLPEEGLKFMVYLQKENIIDESGMPKERFSAEFPKEGPSILRIQQVVRGDSAAYFCASSPVSEQFFGPGTRLTVL.